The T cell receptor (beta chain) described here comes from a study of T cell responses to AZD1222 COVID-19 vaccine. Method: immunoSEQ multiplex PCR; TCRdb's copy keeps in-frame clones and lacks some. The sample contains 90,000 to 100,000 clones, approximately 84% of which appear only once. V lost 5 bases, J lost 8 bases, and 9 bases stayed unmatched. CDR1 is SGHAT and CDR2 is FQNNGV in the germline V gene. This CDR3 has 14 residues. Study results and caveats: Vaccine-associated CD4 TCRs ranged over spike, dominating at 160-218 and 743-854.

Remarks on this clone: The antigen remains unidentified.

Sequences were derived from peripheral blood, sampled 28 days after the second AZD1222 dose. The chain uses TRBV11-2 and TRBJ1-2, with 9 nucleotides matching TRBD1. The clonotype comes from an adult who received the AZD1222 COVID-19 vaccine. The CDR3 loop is CASSPGQGVSGYTF. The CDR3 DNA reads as TGTGCCAGCAGCCCGGGACAGGGTGTAAGCGGCTACACCTTC.